The 27 T cell receptor beta chains given below trace back to one sample, sequenced in a study of shared clonotypes between healthy human individuals (dated by TCRdb to the early 2020s). The library was generated by the immunoSEQ multiplex PCR assay. The clones in this table, taken by TCRdb from immuneACCESS, are in-frame only. Not every clone is retained; where verified, under half of the shortfall comes from an unresolved V gene, and the cause of the rest is unknown. Within this sample are approximately 1,500,000 clones, with roughly 96% of them counted one time only. The ten largest clones add up to about 1.2% of the sample. Specimen: naive CD4+ T cells sorted from blood. Per the publication, the cell subset or site label means: CD45RA+ positively selected. The receptors stem from a man aged 25 to 45 in good health.

This clone has a handful of counts. This chain links TRBV5-1 with TRBJ2-1; the D gene is possibly TRBD1 (5 bases). Trimming left V 7 bases short and J 2 bases short, with 13 bases between. Germline values: CDR1 SGHRS, CDR2 YFSETQ. This CDR3 is 14 amino acids long. CDR3 bases: TGCGCCAGCTCAGACTCAGGGACCTACAATGAGCAGTTCTTC. The encoded protein is CASSDSGTYNEQFF.

The chain combines TRBV7-3 with TRBJ2-3, with D unresolved. Trimming removed 3 bases from V and 2 bases from J, with 21 bases in between. The CDR3 length is 18 residues. Germline lookup yields CDR1 SGHTA and CDR2 FQGTGA. In DNA form, the CDR3 reads TGTGCCAGCAGCTTCCCTGATTGGAGAGTGCCGATCACAGATACGCAGTATTTT. This gives the protein CASSFPDWRVPITDTQYF.

The chain carries TRBV19 and TRBJ1-2; D is undetermined. V was pared by 3 bases and J by 1 base, with 9 bases between. Germline CDR1 is LNHDA and CDR2 is SQIVND (reference sequence). The CDR3 contains 14 residues. CDR3 nucleotide sequence: TGTGCCAGTAGTATCAGTCAGAATAACTATGGCTACACCTTC. Protein product: CASSISQNNYGYTF. Full variable domain (remainder filled in from reference TRBV19 and TRBJ1-2): DGGITQSPKYLFRKEGQNVTLSCEQNLNHDAMYWYRQDPGQGLRLIYYSQIVNDFQKGDIAEGYSVSREKKESFPLTVTSAQKNPTAFYLCASSISQNNYGYTFGSGTRLTVV.

V gene TRBV5-1 combines with J gene TRBJ2-7; 10 nucleotides align to TRBD2. The ends lost 1 base at V and 4 bases at J; junction bases unmatched: 11. The germline V gene has CDR1 SGHRS and CDR2 YFSETQ. This CDR3 has 17 amino acids. The CDR3 protein is CASSLTLAGARGYEQYF. The CDR3 DNA follows: TGCGCCAGCAGCTTGACCCTAGCGGGAGCTAGGGGGTACGAGCAGTACTTC.

V gene TRBV7-7 combines with J gene TRBJ2-5, with TRBD1 matching over 9 bases. V lost 3 bases to trimming and J lost 1 base; unmatched junction nucleotides: 12. Germline assignment: CDR1 SSHAT and CDR2 FNYEAQ (reference sequence). The CDR3 is made up of 18 amino acids. CDR3 nucleotides: TGTGCCAGCAGCTTGGTGGTGGCGACAGGGGGTTTCCAAGAGACCCAGTACTTC. Translating it yields CASSLVVATGGFQETQYF.

This sequence joins TRBV9 and TRBJ2-1; D uncertain. The germline V gene has CDR1 SGDLS and CDR2 YYNGEE. This CDR3 comprises 13 residues. Trimming left V 0 bases short and J 6 bases short, with 7 bases between. Written as DNA, the CDR3 is TGTGCCAGCAGCGTAGGAGCAGGCAATGAGCAGTTCTTC. It translates to CASSVGAGNEQFF.

This chain uses TRBV5-5 with TRBJ2-7, with D possibly TRBD1 on 6 matching bases. CDR1 and CDR2 from the germline V gene are SGHKS and YYEKEE (reference sequence). V was cut by 3 bases and J by 4 bases, with 14 bases left in between. CDR3 length: 14 amino acids. The CDR3 DNA reads TGTGCCAGCAGCTCTTTGACAGGCTCTTACGAGCAGTACTTC. Protein: CASSSLTGSYEQYF.

As for this clone: Other DNA sequences from this sample encode an identical CDR3 as well. This chain joins TRBV11-3 and TRBJ2-2; D gene uncertain. CDR3 size: 15 residues. The V end lost 5 bases, the J end lost 2 bases, and 12 bases lay between the germline ends. Germline CDR1 SGHNT, CDR2 YENEEA. The CDR3 region has the DNA TGTGCCAGCAGCCTCGGAAGGGCCAACACCGGGGAGCTGTTTTTT. This codes for CASSLGRANTGELFF.

This chain connects TRBV6-6 to TRBJ2-7; TRBD1 aligns across 7 bases. V was clipped by 2 bases and J by 0 bases; unmatched bases: 4. This CDR3 is built from 15 residues. The germline V gene encodes CDR1 MNHNY and CDR2 SVGAGI (reference sequence). CDR3 region: CASSYLRQGSYEQYF. The CDR3 coding sequence is TGTGCCAGCAGTTACCTAAGACAGGGCTCCTACGAGCAGTACTTC.

The chain combines TRBV19 with TRBJ1-5, with TRBD1 matching 9 bases. With V trimmed by 9 bases and J by 3 bases, 6 bases remained unmatched. There are 14 residues in the CDR3. Germline CDR1 reads LNHDA; CDR2 reads SQIVND (reference sequence). In DNA, the CDR3 is TGTGCCAGGGGGGACAGGGTTCTCAATCAGCCCCAGCATTTT. It translates to CARGDRVLNQPQHF.

The chain couples TRBV9 to TRBJ1-5; 9 nucleotides match TRBD1. CDR1 and CDR2 from the germline V gene are SGDLS and YYNGEE. CDR3 size: 15 residues. V dropped 4 bases and J dropped 6; count of bases not matched to a gene: 8. In nucleotides, the CDR3 is TGTGCCAGCAGCCCATCCGGGACAGGGAGTCAGCCCCAGCATTTT. Encoded protein: CASSPSGTGSQPQHF.

This rearrangement joins TRBV5-1 to TRBJ1-4; no reliable D call. Germline V lookup: CDR1 SGHRS, CDR2 YFSETQ. The CDR3 is 14 residues long. Trimming stripped 1 base from V and 8 bases from J, with 12 bases between. The CDR3 here is CASSLQDGREKLFF. In nucleotides, the CDR3 is TGCGCCAGCAGCTTGCAGGACGGGAGGGAAAAACTGTTTTTT.

The chain has TRBV10-3 and TRBJ1-3; a weak D match, TRBD1 (5 bases). Per the germline V gene, CDR1 is ENHRY and CDR2 is SYGVKD. The V end lost 7 bases, the J end lost 3 bases, and 10 bases lay between the germline ends. The CDR3 has 13 amino acids. CDR3 residues: CAITQGLGNTIYF. For the CDR3, the DNA is TGTGCCATCACCCAGGGTCTTGGAAACACCATATATTTT.

The genes are TRBV29-1 and TRBJ2-7, with D possibly called TRBD1 or TRBD2 (6 bases each). V shed 0 bases and J shed 3 bases, with 15 bases lying between them. Looked up from germline, CDR1 is SQVTM and CDR2 is ANQGSEA. This CDR3 is built from 15 residues. The CDR3 here is CSVEDPEGGHYEQYF. The CDR3 nucleotides read TGCAGCGTTGAAGATCCTGAAGGGGGGCACTACGAGCAGTACTTC.

The chain is built from TRBV2 and TRBJ2-1, with 7 bases matching TRBD2. The CDR3 is 17 residues long. The ends lost 2 bases at V and 2 bases at J; junction bases unmatched: 9. Germline loops: CDR1 SNHLY, CDR2 FYNNEI. This CDR3 reads CASSEWGGRVAYNEQFF. The CDR3 bases are TGTGCCAGCAGTGAATGGGGCGGGAGAGTCGCCTACAATGAGCAGTTCTTC. Full variable domain (rest looked up from reference TRBV2 and TRBJ2-1): EPEVTQTPSHQVTQMGQEVILRCVPISNHLYFYWYRQILGQKVEFLVSFYNNEISEKSEIFDDQFSVERPDGSNFTLKIRSTKLEDSAMYFCASSEWGGRVAYNEQFFGPGTRLTVL.

The chain combines TRBV27 with TRBJ2-7; TRBD1 agrees at 9 bases. Germline V gives CDR1 MNHEY, CDR2 SMNVEV (reference sequence). J was trimmed by 3 bases and V by 4 bases; bases with no gene match: 10. The CDR3 loop spans 16 amino acids. The CDR3 nucleotides read TGTGCCAGCAGTTCCCCAGAGGGACAGGGAGGCTACGAGCAGTACTTC. It specifies CASSSPEGQGGYEQYF.

CDR3 DNA: TGTGCCAGCAGTCCCACAACAGGGGTTTACGAGCAGTACTTC. Amino acid sequence: CASSPTTGVYEQYF. This chain uses TRBV6-5 with TRBJ2-7; the match to TRBD1 covers 7 bases. The germline V gene has CDR1 MNHEY and CDR2 SVGAGI. The CDR3 runs 14 residues. V lost 5 bases, J lost 4 bases, and 8 bases stayed unmatched.

V and J are TRBV7-9 and TRBJ2-7, with 8 bases matching TRBD2. V was pared by 7 bases and J by 3 bases, with 5 bases of the junction left unmatched. From germline, CDR1 is SEHNR and CDR2 FQNEAQ (reference sequence). The length of the CDR3 is 13 residues. The CDR3 DNA reads as TGTGCCAGCATTGCGGGGGGAGGCTACGAGCAGTACTTC. Translated, it gives CASIAGGGYEQYF.

This chain connects TRBV19 to TRBJ2-3; TRBD2 matches at 15 bases. CDR3 length: 18 residues. Germline values: CDR1 LNHDA, CDR2 SQIVND (reference sequence). The trim removed 6 bases at V and 0 bases at J, leaving 7 bases unmatched. This chain's CDR3 is CASSRGLAGGHSTDTQYF. The CDR3 DNA sequence: TGTGCCAGTAGCCGGGGACTAGCGGGAGGTCATAGCACAGATACGCAGTATTTT.

In nucleotides, the CDR3 is TGTGCCAGCAGCGACCGAGCAGATACGCAGTATTTT. Protein: CASSDRADTQYF. The chain employs TRBV9 and TRBJ2-3; D ambiguous. V lost 3 bases and J lost 4, with 6 bases in between. This CDR3 comprises 12 residues. From germline, CDR1 is SGDLS and CDR2 YYNGEE.

This rearrangement joins TRBV6-5 to TRBJ2-7; 7 bases map to TRBD1. Germline-derived CDR1 and CDR2 are MNHEY and SVGAGI. This CDR3 comprises 11 residues. The J segment lost 4 bases and the V segment lost 6 bases, leaving 0 bases of the junction unmatched. The CDR3 nucleotides are TGTGCCAGCAGGGACAGGTACGAGCAGTACTTC. Translation gives CASRDRYEQYF.

V usage is TRBV5-8 and J usage is TRBJ1-5; D uncertain. CDR3 length: 16 residues. Germline CDR1 SGHTS, CDR2 YDEGEE. Trimming pared 0 bases from V and 4 bases from J, leaving 14 bases between. The CDR3 nucleotides read TGTGCCAGCAGCTTGGGGCAGATAGTAGCAAATCAGCCCCAGCATTTT. The encoded protein is CASSLGQIVANQPQHF.

The chain carries TRBV7-8 and TRBJ2-7; D not certain. V lost 0 bases and J 2 bases, leaving 11 bases between the germline ends. Per the germline V gene, CDR1 is SGHVS and CDR2 is FQNEAQ. CDR3 length: 15 residues. The CDR3 here is CASSLAMDPAYEQYF. CDR3 in DNA: TGTGCCAGCAGCTTAGCGATGGATCCGGCCTACGAGCAGTACTTC.

The chain employs TRBV6-5 and TRBJ2-7; 8 bases agree with TRBD2. The CDR3 length is 15 residues. V shed 2 bases and J 6 bases; nucleotides not matched to a gene: 9. Germline V gene data show CDR1 as MNHEY and CDR2 as SVGAGI. Written as DNA, the CDR3 is TGTGCCAGCAGTTACCTGGGGACTAGTGCGCTCGAGCAGTACTTC. Amino acid sequence: CASSYLGTSALEQYF.

Details on this clone: A junction end diverges from the germline sequence, so it may reflect a read error. The chain uses TRBV28 and TRBJ1-4; D unclear. The CDR3 loop spans 14 amino acids. Germline V gene data show CDR1 as MDHEN and CDR2 as SYDVKM. CDR3 nucleotide sequence: TGTGCCAGAAGTTTATGCAGGCCCCATGAAAAACTGTTTTTT. Translation gives CARSLCRPHEKLFF.

The chain couples TRBV18 to TRBJ1-4; no clear D gene. The CDR3 contains 15 residues. CDR1 KGHSH and CDR2 LQKENI come from the germline V gene. The V end was cut by 0 bases, the J end by 7 bases, with 12 bases between. The CDR3, as DNA: TGTGCCAGCTCACCACCGAGTCTAGGCCCTGAAAAACTGTTTTTT. Residues: CASSPPSLGPEKLFF.

The V call is TRBV9, the J call TRBJ2-7; perhaps TRBD2 as D (5 bases). The CDR3 has 14 amino acids. The V gene's germline CDR1 is SGDLS and CDR2 YYNGEE. Trimming stripped 4 bases from V and 2 bases from J, with 13 bases between. CDR3 in DNA: TGTGCCAGCAGCCTTCAAGCGGCTCCCTACGAGCAGTACTTC. Its translation: CASSLQAAPYEQYF.